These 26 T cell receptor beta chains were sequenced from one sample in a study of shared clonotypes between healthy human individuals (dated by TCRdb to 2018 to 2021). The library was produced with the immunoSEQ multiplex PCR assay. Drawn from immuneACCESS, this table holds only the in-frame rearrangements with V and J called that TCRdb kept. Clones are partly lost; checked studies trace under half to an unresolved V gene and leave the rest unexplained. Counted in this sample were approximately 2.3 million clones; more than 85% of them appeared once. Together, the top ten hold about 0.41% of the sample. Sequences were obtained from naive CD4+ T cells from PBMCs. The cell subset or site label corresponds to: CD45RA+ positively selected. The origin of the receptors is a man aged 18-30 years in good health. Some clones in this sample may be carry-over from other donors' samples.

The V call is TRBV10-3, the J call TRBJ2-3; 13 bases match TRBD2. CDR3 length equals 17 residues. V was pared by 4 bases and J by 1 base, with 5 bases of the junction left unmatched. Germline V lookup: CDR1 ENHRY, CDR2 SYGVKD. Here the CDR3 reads CAISAWTSGSGTDTQYF. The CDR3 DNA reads TGTGCCATCAGTGCCTGGACTAGCGGGAGCGGCACAGATACGCAGTATTTT.

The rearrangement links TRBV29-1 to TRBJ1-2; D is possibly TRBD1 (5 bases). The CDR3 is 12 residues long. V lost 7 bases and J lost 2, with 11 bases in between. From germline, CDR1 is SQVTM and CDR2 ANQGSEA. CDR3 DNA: TGCAGCGCCCTTAGGGGAAACTATGGCTACACCTTC. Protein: CSALRGNYGYTF.

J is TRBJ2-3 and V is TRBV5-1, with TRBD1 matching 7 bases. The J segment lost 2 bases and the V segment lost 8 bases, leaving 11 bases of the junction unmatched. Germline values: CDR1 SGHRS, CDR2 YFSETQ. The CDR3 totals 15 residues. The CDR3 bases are TGCGCCAGTGAGCGAGGGGGCTTCTCCACAGATACGCAGTATTTT. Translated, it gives CASERGGFSTDTQYF.

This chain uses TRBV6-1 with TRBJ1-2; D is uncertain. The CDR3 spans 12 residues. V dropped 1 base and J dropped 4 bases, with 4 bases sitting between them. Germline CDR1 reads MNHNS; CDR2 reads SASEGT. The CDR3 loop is CASSEGFYGYTF. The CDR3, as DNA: TGTGCCAGCAGTGAAGGGTTCTATGGCTACACCTTC.

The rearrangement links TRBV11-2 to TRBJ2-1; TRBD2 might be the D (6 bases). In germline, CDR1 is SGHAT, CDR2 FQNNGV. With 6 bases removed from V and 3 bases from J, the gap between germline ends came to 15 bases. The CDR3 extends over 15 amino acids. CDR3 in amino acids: CASRRGAGYYNEQFF. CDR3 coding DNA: TGTGCCAGCAGAAGAGGGGCGGGGTACTACAATGAGCAGTTCTTC.

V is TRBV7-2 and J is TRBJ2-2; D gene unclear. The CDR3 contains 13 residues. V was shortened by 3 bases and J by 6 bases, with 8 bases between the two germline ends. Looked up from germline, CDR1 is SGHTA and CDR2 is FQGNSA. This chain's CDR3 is CASSFSAPGELFF. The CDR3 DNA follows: TGTGCCAGCAGCTTTTCGGCTCCCGGGGAGCTGTTTTTT.

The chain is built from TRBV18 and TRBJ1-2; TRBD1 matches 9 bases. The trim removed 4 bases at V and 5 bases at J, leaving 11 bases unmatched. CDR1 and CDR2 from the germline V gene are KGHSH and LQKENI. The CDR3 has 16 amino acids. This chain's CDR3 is CASSRDRAMSGYGYTF. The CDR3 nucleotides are TGTGCCAGCTCACGGGACAGGGCCATGTCGGGGTATGGCTACACCTTC.

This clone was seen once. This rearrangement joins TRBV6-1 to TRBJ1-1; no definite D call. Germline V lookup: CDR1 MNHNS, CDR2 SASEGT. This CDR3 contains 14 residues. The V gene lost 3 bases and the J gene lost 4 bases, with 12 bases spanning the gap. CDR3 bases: TGTGCCAGCAGTGAGGTGGTTGCCGCCACTGAAGCTTTCTTT. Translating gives CASSEVVAATEAFF.

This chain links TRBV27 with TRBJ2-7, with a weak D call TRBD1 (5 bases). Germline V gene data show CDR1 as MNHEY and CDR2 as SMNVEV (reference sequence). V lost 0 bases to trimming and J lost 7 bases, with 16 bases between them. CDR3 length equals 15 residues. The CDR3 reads CASSLSWANQGEQYF. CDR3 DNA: TGTGCCAGCAGTTTATCCTGGGCCAACCAGGGTGAGCAGTACTTC.

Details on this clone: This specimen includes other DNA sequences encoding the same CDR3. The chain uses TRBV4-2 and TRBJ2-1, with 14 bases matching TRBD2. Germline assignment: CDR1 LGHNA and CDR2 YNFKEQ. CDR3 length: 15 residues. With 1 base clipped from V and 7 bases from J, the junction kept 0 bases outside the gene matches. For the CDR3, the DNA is TGTGCCAGCAGCCAAGGACTAGCGGGAGGGAATGAGCAGTTCTTC. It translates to CASSQGLAGGNEQFF.

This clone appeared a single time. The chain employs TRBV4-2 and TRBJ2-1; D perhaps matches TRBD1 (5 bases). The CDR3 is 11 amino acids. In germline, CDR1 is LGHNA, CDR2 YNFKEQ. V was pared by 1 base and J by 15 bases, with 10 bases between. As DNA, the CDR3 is TGTGCCAGCAGCCAAGCAGGGATGCCGTTCTTC. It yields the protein CASSQAGMPFF.

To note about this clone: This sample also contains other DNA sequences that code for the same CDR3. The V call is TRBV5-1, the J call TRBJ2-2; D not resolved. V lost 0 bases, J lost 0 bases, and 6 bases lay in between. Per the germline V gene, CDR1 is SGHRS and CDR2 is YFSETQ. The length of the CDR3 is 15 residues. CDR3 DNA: TGCGCCAGCAGCTTGGCGGGTTCGAACACCGGGGAGCTGTTTTTT. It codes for CASSLAGSNTGELFF.

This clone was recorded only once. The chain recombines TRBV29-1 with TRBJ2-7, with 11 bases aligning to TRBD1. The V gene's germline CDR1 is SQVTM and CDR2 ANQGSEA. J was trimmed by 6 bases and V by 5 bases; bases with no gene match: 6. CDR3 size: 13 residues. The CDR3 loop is CSVHRDRGGEQYF. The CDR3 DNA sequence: TGCAGCGTTCACCGGGACAGGGGGGGCGAGCAGTACTTC.

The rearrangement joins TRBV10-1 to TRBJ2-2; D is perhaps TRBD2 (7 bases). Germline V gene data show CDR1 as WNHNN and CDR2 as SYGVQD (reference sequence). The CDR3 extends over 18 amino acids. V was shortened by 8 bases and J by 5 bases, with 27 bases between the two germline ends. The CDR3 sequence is CASGGGGGGLIGTGELFF. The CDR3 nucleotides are TGCGCCAGCGGGGGGGGCGGAGGAGGGCTGATCGGGACCGGGGAGCTGTTTTTT.

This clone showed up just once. CDR3 DNA sequence: TGTGCCAGCAGCTTGGGTCTGCAGATGAACACTGAAGCTTTCTTT. Its translation is CASSLGLQMNTEAFF. The rearrangement uses TRBV5-5 and TRBJ1-1; D uncertain. V lost 0 bases and J 0 bases, leaving 9 bases between the germline ends. The V gene's germline CDR1 is SGHKS and CDR2 YYEKEE (reference sequence). This CDR3 is built from 15 residues.

The chain's CDR3 is CASSVGGGWETQYF. The CDR3 DNA is TGTGCCAGCAGCGTAGGAGGGGGCTGGGAGACCCAGTACTTC. The chain is built from TRBV9 and TRBJ2-5; 7 bases map to TRBD1. CDR1 SGDLS and CDR2 YYNGEE come from the germline V gene. Unmatched junction bases numbered 4, after V lost 0 bases and J lost 5 bases. The CDR3 runs to 14 residues.

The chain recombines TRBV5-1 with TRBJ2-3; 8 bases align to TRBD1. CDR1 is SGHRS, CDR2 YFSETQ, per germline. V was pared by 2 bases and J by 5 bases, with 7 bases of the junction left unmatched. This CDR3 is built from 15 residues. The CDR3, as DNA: TGCGCCAGCAGCTTAGGACAGGGTGGGATAGATACGCAGTATTTT. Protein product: CASSLGQGGIDTQYF.

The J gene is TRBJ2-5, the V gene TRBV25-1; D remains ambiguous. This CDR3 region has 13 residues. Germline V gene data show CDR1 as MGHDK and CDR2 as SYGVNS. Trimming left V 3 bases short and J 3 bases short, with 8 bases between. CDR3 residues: CASSDPNEETQYF. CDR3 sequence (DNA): TGTGCCAGCAGTGACCCCAATGAAGAGACCCAGTACTTC.

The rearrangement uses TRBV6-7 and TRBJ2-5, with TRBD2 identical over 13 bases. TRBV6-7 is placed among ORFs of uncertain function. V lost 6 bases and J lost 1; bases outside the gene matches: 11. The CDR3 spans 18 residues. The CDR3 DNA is TGTGCCAGCAGCCTACTTTCCGGGACTAGCGGGATCCAAGAGACCCAGTACTTC. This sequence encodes CASSLLSGTSGIQETQYF.

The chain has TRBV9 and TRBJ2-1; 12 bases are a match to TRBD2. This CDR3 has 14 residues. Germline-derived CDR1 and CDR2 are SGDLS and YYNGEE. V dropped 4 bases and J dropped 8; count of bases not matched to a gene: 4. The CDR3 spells CASSRTSGNDEQFF. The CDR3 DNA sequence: TGTGCCAGCAGCCGGACTAGCGGGAACGATGAGCAGTTCTTC.

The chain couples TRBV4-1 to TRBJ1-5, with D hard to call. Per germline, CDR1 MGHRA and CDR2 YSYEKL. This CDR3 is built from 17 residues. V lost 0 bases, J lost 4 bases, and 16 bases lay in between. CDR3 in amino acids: CASSQDYEGAGNQPQHF. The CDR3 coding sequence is TGCGCCAGCAGCCAAGATTACGAGGGCGCGGGAAATCAGCCCCAGCATTTT.

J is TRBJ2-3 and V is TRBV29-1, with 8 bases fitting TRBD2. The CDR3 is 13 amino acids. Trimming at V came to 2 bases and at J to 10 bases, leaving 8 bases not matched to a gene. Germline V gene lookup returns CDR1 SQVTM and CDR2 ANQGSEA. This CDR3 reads CSVEPGTRSSQYF. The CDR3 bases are TGCAGCGTTGAACCCGGGACTAGGTCGTCGCAGTATTTT.

CDR3 sequence reads: CASRSDWETQYF. Here the CDR3 DNA reads TGTGCCAGCAGGTCGGACTGGGAGACCCAGTACTTC. The J gene is TRBJ2-5, the V gene TRBV2; a weak D match, TRBD2 (5 bases). Trimming shortened V by 6 bases and J by 5 bases, and 10 bases separated the two germline ends. This CDR3 is built from 12 residues. Germline V CDR1 and CDR2: SNHLY, FYNNEI.

The CDR3 DNA reads TGTGCCAGCACCCCCGAGTACAGCCAAGAGACCCAGTACTTC. Translation gives CASTPEYSQETQYF. The chain recombines TRBV5-4 with TRBJ2-5; the D is unclear. In germline, CDR1 is SGHNT, CDR2 YYREEE (reference sequence). V lost 6 bases, J lost 1 base, and 13 bases lay in between. The CDR3 spans 14 residues.

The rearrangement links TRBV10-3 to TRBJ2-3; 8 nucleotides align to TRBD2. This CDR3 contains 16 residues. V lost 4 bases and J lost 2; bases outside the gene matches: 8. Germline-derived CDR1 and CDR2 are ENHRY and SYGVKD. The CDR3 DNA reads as TGTGCCATCAGTGTAGGCGGGAGGACTTACACAGATACGCAGTATTTT. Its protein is CAISVGGRTYTDTQYF.

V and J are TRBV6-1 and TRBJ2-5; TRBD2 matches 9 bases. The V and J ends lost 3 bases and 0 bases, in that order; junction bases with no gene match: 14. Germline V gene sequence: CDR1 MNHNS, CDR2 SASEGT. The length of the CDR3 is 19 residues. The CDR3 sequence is CASSEALVTSGRNQETQYF. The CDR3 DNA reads TGTGCCAGCAGTGAGGCTCTGGTAACAAGCGGGAGGAACCAAGAGACCCAGTACTTC.